A selection of T cell receptor beta chains follows, all from one sample in a study of T cells in Graves' hyperthyroidism and ophthalmopathy. TCRdb reanalysed the multiplex PCR reads using MiXCR and keeps one entry per CDR3 protein. The sample shows roughly 290,000 distinct CDR3 sequences, 13% of them seen only once. The sample comprised blood. All receptors come from a young woman with Graves' hyperthyroidism that later progressed to Graves' ophthalmopathy. Each CDR3 is given without its conserved first and last residue.

CDR3 length: 13; V gene: TRBV15; J gene: TRBJ2-7; CDR3 protein: ATSRDPTGGYEQY
CDR3 length: 11; V gene: TRBV10-3; J gene: TRBJ2-1; CDR3 protein: AISDSIGQGEF
CDR3 length: 9; V gene: TRBV28; J gene: TRBJ2-7; CDR3 protein: ASSLYDEQY
CDR3 length: 12; V gene: TRBV12-3/TRBV12-4; J gene: TRBJ1-4; CDR3 protein: ASTGGGASEKLF
CDR3 length: 10; V gene: TRBV20-1; J gene: TRBJ2-5; CDR3 protein: SGDRGGETQY
CDR3 length: 14; V gene: TRBV27; J gene: TRBJ2-2; CDR3 protein: ASSFRERILTGELF
CDR3 length: 11; V gene: TRBV4-1; J gene: TRBJ2-1; CDR3 protein: ASRRDSPAPQF
CDR3 length: 9; V gene: TRBV3-2; J gene: TRBJ2-7; CDR3 protein: ASSQDAEQY
CDR3 length: 13; V gene: TRBV7-2; J gene: TRBJ2-7; CDR3 protein: ASSFQADSSYEQY
CDR3 length: 12; V gene: TRBV9; J gene: TRBJ1-1; CDR3 protein: ASSVDLGNTEAF
CDR3 length: 12; V gene: TRBV4-3; J gene: TRBJ2-7; CDR3 protein: ASSRGHSTYEQY
CDR3 length: 13; V gene: TRBV3-1; J gene: TRBJ1-1; CDR3 protein: ASSASDRGPVKAF
CDR3 length: 12; V gene: TRBV29-1; J gene: TRBJ1-2; CDR3 protein: SVDLARDRYGYT
CDR3 length: 12; V gene: TRBV6-1; J gene: TRBJ2-5; CDR3 protein: ASRTPGQGVDQY
CDR3 length: 12; V gene: TRBV5-1; J gene: TRBJ2-3; CDR3 protein: ASSMTSERDTQY
CDR3 length: 13; V gene: TRBV5-6; J gene: TRBJ1-1; CDR3 protein: ASSFGTGRNTEAF
CDR3 length: 12; V gene: TRBV19; J gene: TRBJ2-2; CDR3 protein: ASQGGGLTGELF
CDR3 length: 13; V gene: TRBV5-5; J gene: TRBJ2-1; CDR3 protein: ASSLEGPSYNEQF
CDR3 length: 17; V gene: TRBV5-1; J gene: TRBJ1-5; CDR3 protein: ASSPTAGTGVYSNQPQH
CDR3 length: 12; V gene: TRBV7-2; J gene: TRBJ1-3; CDR3 protein: ASSLSSSGNTIY
CDR3 length: 15; V gene: TRBV4-3; J gene: TRBJ2-3; CDR3 protein: ASSKQTSGSVTDTQY
CDR3 length: 11; V gene: TRBV7-9; J gene: TRBJ1-1; CDR3 protein: ASISTVNTEAF
CDR3 length: 10; V gene: TRBV9; J gene: TRBJ2-3; CDR3 protein: ASSVTGDTQY
CDR3 length: 11; V gene: TRBV2; J gene: TRBJ2-5; CDR3 protein: ASSESMGETQY
CDR3 length: 15; V gene: TRBV11-2; J gene: TRBJ2-2; CDR3 protein: ASSLGGRGTNTGELF
CDR3 length: 13; V gene: TRBV24-1; J gene: TRBJ2-2; CDR3 protein: ATSDRKGGTGELF
CDR3 length: 15; V gene: TRBV7-9; J gene: TRBJ1-5; CDR3 protein: VSSSSIRQDSNQPQH
CDR3 length: 18; V gene: TRBV12-3/TRBV12-4; J gene: TRBJ2-1; CDR3 protein: ASSLTRDSPTFSSYNEQF
CDR3 length: 15; V gene: TRBV7-2; J gene: TRBJ1-6; CDR3 protein: ASRRGGGGQLNSPLH
CDR3 length: 15; V gene: TRBV7-2; J gene: TRBJ1-2; CDR3 protein: ASSPGPLGGLNYGYT
CDR3 length: 12; V gene: TRBV6-1; J gene: TRBJ2-7; CDR3 protein: ATSLAGLSYEQY
CDR3 length: 13; V gene: TRBV7-2; J gene: TRBJ2-7; CDR3 protein: ASSGSSGGNYEQY
CDR3 length: 11; V gene: TRBV7-2; J gene: TRBJ2-2; CDR3 protein: ASRLTGTGELF
CDR3 length: 13; V gene: TRBV7-9; J gene: TRBJ2-1; CDR3 protein: ASSHIIPGRERQF
CDR3 length: 14; V gene: TRBV6-1; J gene: TRBJ2-1; CDR3 protein: ASSRYLAGSYNEQF
CDR3 length: 14; V gene: TRBV9; J gene: TRBJ2-2; CDR3 protein: ASSARDRENTGELF
CDR3 length: 13; V gene: TRBV7-6; J gene: TRBJ2-3; CDR3 protein: ASSSTGGPTDTQY
CDR3 length: 10; V gene: TRBV6-1; J gene: TRBJ1-2; CDR3 protein: ASSGQASGYT
CDR3 length: 12; V gene: TRBV4-2; J gene: TRBJ2-1; CDR3 protein: ASSQATVYNEQF
CDR3 length: 14; V gene: TRBV6-5; J gene: TRBJ2-2; CDR3 protein: ASSYGLAGPTGELF
CDR3 length: 12; V gene: TRBV7-2; J gene: TRBJ2-7; CDR3 protein: ASSLVLESYEQY
CDR3 length: 11; V gene: TRBV7-6; J gene: TRBJ2-3; CDR3 protein: ASAQGHPDTQY
CDR3 length: 13; V gene: TRBV7-2; J gene: TRBJ1-2; CDR3 protein: ASSQARSVNYGYT
CDR3 length: 15; V gene: TRBV29-1; J gene: TRBJ2-5; CDR3 protein: SVPEELAGGPGETQY
CDR3 length: 8; V gene: TRBV5-6; J gene: TRBJ2-1; CDR3 protein: ASGRNEQF
CDR3 length: 10; V gene: TRBV7-3; J gene: TRBJ2-1; CDR3 protein: ASSQMGGEQF
CDR3 length: 10; V gene: TRBV7-2; J gene: TRBJ2-1; CDR3 protein: ASSSFRDEQF
CDR3 length: 12; V gene: TRBV3-1; J gene: TRBJ2-2; CDR3 protein: ASSQTGGEGLLF
CDR3 length: 14; V gene: TRBV9; J gene: TRBJ2-1; CDR3 protein: ASGPPTGQGADEQF
CDR3 length: 13; V gene: TRBV28; J gene: TRBJ1-3; CDR3 protein: ASSQGGLSGNTIY